These 20 T cell receptor beta chains were all obtained from the same sample, sequenced in a study of T cell changes during pregnancy in multiple sclerosis. Assay used: immunoSEQ multiplex PCR; TCRdb lists only in-frame clones, some missing. The top ten clones hold over 1% of a sample with tens of thousands of clones, 75% to 95% of them seen once. The material was peripheral blood, obtained after pregnancy. Receptors originate from a female donor in good health, enrolled as a control in a pregnancy study.

The chain employs TRBV18 and TRBJ2-5; D may be TRBD1 (6 bases). Trimming cost V 1 base and J 5 bases, with 8 bases left between them. The CDR3 is 13 amino acids. Germline V lookup: CDR1 KGHSH, CDR2 LQKENI. CDR3 bases: TGTGCCAGCTCACCACGGCAGGGGGAGACCCAGTACTTC. Its protein is CASSPRQGETQYF.

The V gene is TRBV4-2, the J gene TRBJ1-1; TRBD1 agrees at 7 bases. V was pared by 1 base and J by 10 bases, with 9 bases of the junction left unmatched. This CDR3 spans 14 amino acids. The V gene's germline CDR1 is LGHNA and CDR2 YNFKEQ. CDR3 region: CASSQGGQDFLAFF. The CDR3 DNA sequence: TGTGCCAGCAGCCAAGGAGGACAGGATTTTTTAGCTTTCTTT.

This chain links TRBV6-5 with TRBJ1-6; D remains ambiguous. CDR3 length: 12 amino acids. V lost 2 bases and J 7 bases, leaving 3 bases between the germline ends. Germline V gene data show CDR1 as MNHEY and CDR2 as SVGAGI. CDR3: CASSYINSPLHF. Written as DNA, the CDR3 is TGTGCCAGCAGTTACATAAATTCACCCCTCCACTTT.

This clone appeared a single time. The rearrangement uses TRBV30 and TRBJ2-7; D gene unclear. The germline V gene encodes CDR1 GTSNPN and CDR2 SVGIG (reference sequence). This CDR3 is 17 amino acids long. V was clipped by 1 base and J by 3 bases, with 22 bases between them. The CDR3 DNA reads TGTGCCTGGAGTGCGGGTGTATCCGCCCCCGATGGCTACGAGCAGTACTTC. Its protein is CAWSAGVSAPDGYEQYF. The full variable domain, completed using reference TRBV30 and TRBJ2-7, is SQTIHQWPATLVQPVGSPLSLECTVEGTSNPNLYWYRQAAGRGLQLLFYSVGIGQISSEVPQNLSASRPQDRQFILSSKKLLLSDSGFYLCAWSAGVSAPDGYEQYFGPGTRLTVT.

This clone has only a few counts. The V and J genes are TRBV19 and TRBJ2-2; D unclear. V dropped 7 bases and J dropped 0 bases, with 3 bases sitting between them. There are 12 residues in the CDR3. CDR1 and CDR2 (germline): LNHDA, SQIVND (reference sequence). The chain's CDR3 is CASTANTGELFF. Here the CDR3 DNA reads TGTGCCAGTACTGCGAACACCGGGGAGCTGTTTTTT.

The chain has TRBV5-1 and TRBJ2-1, with TRBD1 identical over 8 bases. CDR1 is SGHRS, CDR2 YFSETQ, per germline. The CDR3 runs to 15 residues. Trimming took 4 bases from V and 1 from J; bases not matched to a gene: 4. Written as DNA, the CDR3 is TGCGCCAGCAGCACCACAGGGGGTTCCTACAATGAGCAGTTCTTC. Translating it yields CASSTTGGSYNEQFF.

The chain carries TRBV19 and TRBJ2-1, with TRBD2 matching over 10 bases. CDR3 size: 15 residues. The germline gives CDR1 LNHDA, CDR2 SQIVND (reference sequence). Trimming at V came to 9 bases and at J to 3 bases, leaving 8 bases not matched to a gene. Here the CDR3 reads CASHTTSGVYNEQFF. The CDR3 DNA sequence: TGTGCCAGCCACACAACTAGCGGGGTCTACAATGAGCAGTTCTTC.

The genes are TRBV5-4 and TRBJ2-2, with D possibly TRBD1 on 6 matching bases. The CDR3 has 16 residues. Germline V lookup: CDR1 SGHNT, CDR2 YYREEE (reference sequence). With 6 bases removed from V and 0 bases from J, the gap between germline ends came to 15 bases. CDR3: CASKSTGTPNTGELFF. CDR3 in DNA: TGTGCCAGCAAGTCAACCGGGACACCGAACACCGGGGAGCTGTTTTTT. Full variable domain (missing parts from reference TRBV5-4 and TRBJ2-2): ETGVTQSPTHLIKTRGQQVTLRCSSQSGHNTVSWYQQALGQGPQFIFQYYREEENGRGNFPPRFSGLQFPNYSSELNVNALELDDSALYLCASKSTGTPNTGELFFGEGSRLTVL.

V is TRBV2 and J is TRBJ2-2; D possibly corresponds to TRBD2 (7 bases). CDR1 and CDR2 (germline): SNHLY, FYNNEI. V lost 7 bases to trimming and J lost 5 bases, with 14 bases between them. The CDR3 extends over 14 amino acids. CDR3 region: CASNNREGTGELFF. In DNA form, the CDR3 reads TGTGCCAGCAATAACAGGGAGGGTACCGGGGAGCTGTTTTTT.

The rearrangement joins TRBV25-1 to TRBJ2-7; possible D gene TRBD1, 5 bases. CDR1 MGHDK and CDR2 SYGVNS come from the germline V gene. The CDR3 has 15 residues. Trimming shortened V by 3 bases and J by 4 bases, and 16 bases separated the two germline ends. Here the CDR3 DNA reads TGTGCCAGCAGTGAGCCAGGGTTGTCGACATACGAGCAGTACTTC. Residues: CASSEPGLSTYEQYF.

The V and J genes are TRBV5-6 and TRBJ2-7, with no clear D. With 2 bases removed from V and 5 bases from J, the gap between germline ends came to 14 bases. This CDR3 is 14 amino acids long. CDR1 and CDR2 from the germline V gene are SGHDT and YYEEEE. The CDR3 DNA sequence: TGTGCCAGCAGCTTTAGGAGACTCGGTCACGAGCAGTACTTC. It is translated as CASSFRRLGHEQYF.

The genes are TRBV19 and TRBJ1-6; D might be TRBD1 (6 bases). Germline CDR1 reads LNHDA; CDR2 reads SQIVND (reference sequence). Trimming cost V 6 bases and J 8 bases, with 17 bases left between them. The CDR3 loop spans 15 amino acids. CDR3 amino acids: CASRSYQGTDSPLHF. DNA of the CDR3: TGTGCCAGTAGGTCTTACCAGGGGACCGATTCACCCCTCCACTTT.

This clone occurred once. V usage is TRBV4-3 and J usage is TRBJ1-2; D may be TRBD1 (6 bases). Germline V gene lookup returns CDR1 LGHNA and CDR2 YSLEER. V was cut by 0 bases and J by 4 bases, with 12 bases left in between. The CDR3 sequence is 15 residues long. For the CDR3, the DNA is TGCGCCAGCAGCCAAGATTTGGGGGGGCTCTATGGCTACACCTTC. It codes for CASSQDLGGLYGYTF.

This sequence joins TRBV2 and TRBJ2-3; D is possibly TRBD2 (5 bases). V dropped 4 bases and J dropped 3 bases, with 14 bases sitting between them. The germline V gene has CDR1 SNHLY and CDR2 FYNNEI. The CDR3 loop spans 15 amino acids. DNA for the CDR3: TGTGCCAGCAGTGTAGGGAGTAGCCCGACAGATACGCAGTATTTT. It encodes CASSVGSSPTDTQYF.

The chain joins TRBV7-2 to TRBJ1-4, with D hard to call. Trimming left V 3 bases short and J 11 bases short, with 10 bases between. The V gene's germline CDR1 is SGHTA and CDR2 FQGNSA. This CDR3 comprises 12 residues. CDR3 coding DNA: TGTGCCAGCAGCTTCGGACTGGGGAAACTGTTTTTT. This translates into CASSFGLGKLFF.

Of note for this clone: Other DNA sequences within the sample encode an identical CDR3. The chain has TRBV6-5 and TRBJ1-2; 10 bases line up with TRBD1. The CDR3 runs 14 residues. The trim removed 4 bases at V and 5 bases at J, leaving 4 bases unmatched. Germline V lookup: CDR1 MNHEY, CDR2 SVGAGI. The CDR3 is CASSLQDRGYGYTF. DNA of the CDR3: TGTGCCAGCAGTTTACAGGACAGGGGGTATGGCTACACCTTC.

The chain has TRBV5-1 and TRBJ1-1; 9 positions match TRBD1. This CDR3 is built from 16 residues. V gave up 2 bases and J gave up 5 bases; unmatched junction bases: 10. CDR1 and CDR2 (germline): SGHRS, YFSETQ. The CDR3 spells CASSFQQGARTTEAFF. CDR3 sequence (DNA): TGCGCCAGCAGCTTCCAACAGGGGGCGCGAACGACTGAAGCTTTCTTT.

The V gene is TRBV7-6, the J gene TRBJ2-7; 7 nucleotides agree with TRBD1. After removal of 5 bases from V and 3 bases from J, the junction contained 4 bases not matched to a gene. The V gene's germline CDR1 is SGHVS and CDR2 FNYEAQ. The CDR3 length is 13 residues. The CDR3 DNA follows: TGTGCCAGCAGCACCCGGGACAGCTACGAGCAGTACTTC. It codes for CASSTRDSYEQYF. Full variable domain (outside the CDR3, taken from reference TRBV7-6 and TRBJ2-7): GAGVSQSPRYKVTKRGQDVALRCDPISGHVSLYWYRQALGQGPEFLTYFNYEAQQDKSGLPNDRFSAERPEGSISTLTIQRTEQRDSAMYRCASSTRDSYEQYFGPGTRLTVT.

This rearrangement joins TRBV18 to TRBJ1-1, with no clear D. The CDR3 totals 18 residues. Germline V gene data show CDR1 as KGHSH and CDR2 as LQKENI. The V end lost 4 bases, the J end lost 4 bases, and 25 bases lay between the germline ends. CDR3 in DNA: TGTGCCAGCTCACAAATACCGGAGAGGAGGGTGCGGAGCACTGAAGCTTTCTTT. It translates to CASSQIPERRVRSTEAFF.

The chain employs TRBV7-3 and TRBJ2-7; TRBD2 might be the D (6 bases). Germline CDR1 is SGHTA and CDR2 is FQGTGA. V was clipped by 5 bases and J by 1 base, with 9 bases between them. This CDR3 spans 13 amino acids. The CDR3 nucleotides are TGTGCCAGCAGCCCTGGGACTTCCTACGAGCAGTACTTC. Its protein is CASSPGTSYEQYF.